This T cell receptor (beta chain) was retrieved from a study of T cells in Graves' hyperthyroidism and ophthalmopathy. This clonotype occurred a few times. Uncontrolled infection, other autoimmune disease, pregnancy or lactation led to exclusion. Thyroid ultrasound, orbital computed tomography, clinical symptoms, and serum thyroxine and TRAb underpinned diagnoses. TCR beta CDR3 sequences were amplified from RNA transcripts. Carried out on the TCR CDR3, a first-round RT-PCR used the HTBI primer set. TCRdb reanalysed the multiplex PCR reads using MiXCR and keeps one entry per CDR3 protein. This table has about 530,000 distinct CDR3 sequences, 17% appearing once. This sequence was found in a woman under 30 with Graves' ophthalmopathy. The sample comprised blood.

CDR3 sequence: CASSTGTFNSPLHF. CDR3 DNA sequence: TGTGCCAGCAGTACCGGGACATTTAATTCACCCCTCCACTTT. The rearrangement links TRBV28 to TRBJ1-6; TRBD1 might be the D (6 bases). The CDR3 covers 14 residues. Germline V gene sequence: CDR1 MDHEN, CDR2 SYDVKM. V shed 5 bases and J shed 6 bases, with 11 bases lying between them.